This section outlines one T cell receptor (beta chain) sequence together with its context. The sample is drawn from a study of blood T cell repertoires in COVID-19. Study-level background: Acute-phase and convalescent COVID-19 samples originated in the United States, Italy and Spain.

Produced via immunoSEQ multiplex PCR; TCRdb's table is partial and in-frame only. The data show approximately 190,000 clones, around 81% seen once. Germline CDR1 SGHTS, CDR2 YDEGEE. V was cut by 5 bases and J by 3 bases, with 12 bases left in between. The CDR3 is made up of 13 amino acids. The cohort comprised adults aged about 18 to 100 years residing in approximately 25 US areas. Participants' reported clinical history set cohort assignment. The clonotype originates from a man aged 35 to 55 who had recovered from COVID-19. Sequenced input: PBMCs or T cells enriched from blood (not recorded which). The chain recombines TRBV5-8 with TRBJ2-7; D is possibly TRBD1 (6 bases). CDR3 DNA sequence: TGTGCCAGCAGTCACGACAGGAGCTACGAGCAGTACTTC. Translating gives CASSHDRSYEQYF.